One and the same sample provided the 22 T cell receptor beta chains below, sequenced in a study of memory CD4+ T cells and cytomegalovirus serostatus. Single viable CD3+CD4+CD8-CD45RO+ cells were sorted as the memory CD4+ T cells. Clones were sequenced by immunoSEQ multiplex PCR, and TCRdb holds only the in-frame ones, with some missing. The profile shows some 57,000 clones, under 80% of them singletons. Sequencing was carried out using memory CD4+ T cells from blood. The receptors come from an adult in good health and CMV-seronegative.

This clone has just a few counts. This chain uses TRBV27 with TRBJ2-5, with D perhaps given as TRBD1 or TRBD2 (5 bases each). The CDR3 is 13 amino acids. Trimming left V 2 bases short and J 7 bases short, with 11 bases between. Germline V gene lookup returns CDR1 MNHEY and CDR2 SMNVEV (reference sequence). CDR3 in amino acids: CASSLGGQTTQYF. Here the CDR3 DNA reads TGTGCCAGCAGTTTAGGGGGTCAGACGACCCAGTACTTC.

V and J are TRBV14 and TRBJ1-2, with 7 positions matching TRBD1. J was trimmed by 6 bases and V by 1 base; bases with no gene match: 8. The length of the CDR3 is 15 residues. The V gene's germline CDR1 is SGHDN and CDR2 FVKESK. The CDR3 loop reads CASSQVDRVYNGYTF. The CDR3 nucleotides are TGTGCCAGCAGCCAAGTAGACAGGGTGTACAATGGCTACACCTTC.

V usage is TRBV19 and J usage is TRBJ1-2; D gene ambiguous. Germline CDR1 LNHDA, CDR2 SQIVND (reference sequence). V dropped 4 bases and J dropped 3 bases, with 6 bases sitting between them. This CDR3 is 12 amino acids long. CDR3 sequence: CASSKTDYGYTF. The CDR3 coding sequence is TGTGCCAGTAGTAAAACAGACTATGGCTACACCTTC.

The rearrangement joins TRBV28 to TRBJ2-3; maybe TRBD1 (6 bases). Germline CDR1 is MDHEN and CDR2 is SYDVKM. V gave up 6 bases and J gave up 2 bases, with 12 bases separating them. The CDR3 runs 14 residues. The CDR3 reads CASRPTGDTDTQYF. The CDR3 region has the DNA TGTGCCAGCAGACCGACAGGAGACACAGATACGCAGTATTTT.

The chain has TRBV7-9 and TRBJ2-2, with a possible D match to TRBD1 (6 bases). Germline CDR1 and CDR2: SEHNR and FQNEAQ (reference sequence). CDR3 length: 15 amino acids. Trimming pared 6 bases from V and 2 bases from J, leaving 13 bases between. CDR3 residues: CASRKGQTNTGELFF. DNA of the CDR3: TGTGCCAGCAGGAAAGGACAGACTAACACCGGGGAGCTGTTTTTT.

This chain uses TRBV5-6 with TRBJ1-1; D remains ambiguous. The CDR3 totals 12 residues. CDR1 and CDR2 from the germline V gene are SGHDT and YYEEEE. The V end lost 2 bases, the J end lost 5 bases, and 7 bases lay between the germline ends. CDR3 bases: TGTGCCAGCAGCTTAATAGGGACTGAAGCTTTCTTT. Amino acid sequence: CASSLIGTEAFF.

This clone has just a few counts. The genes are TRBV18 and TRBJ2-3; D is undetermined. Germline-derived CDR1 and CDR2 are KGHSH and LQKENI. The length of the CDR3 is 14 residues. Between the trimmed V and J ends, which lost 6 bases and 0 bases, there was a span of 10 bases. The CDR3 coding sequence is TGTGCCAGCTCGTATTCGACTAGCACAGATACGCAGTATTTT. Residues: CASSYSTSTDTQYF.

In its sample, this clone was seen once. This sequence joins TRBV7-2 and TRBJ1-1; TRBD1 aligns across 7 bases. CDR3 length equals 12 residues. Trimming cost V 4 bases and J 11 bases; bases outside gene matches: 7. The germline gives CDR1 SGHTA, CDR2 FQGNSA. The CDR3, as DNA: TGTGCCAGCAGCTCTAATGACAGGGCCGCTTTCTTT. Amino acid sequence: CASSSNDRAAFF. Full variable domain (missing parts from reference TRBV7-2 and TRBJ1-1): GAGVSQSPSNKVTEKGKDVELRCDPISGHTALYWYRQSLGQGLEFLIYFQGNSAPDKSGLPSDRFSAERTGGSVSTLTIQRTQQEDSAVYLCASSSNDRAAFFGQGTRLTVV.

J is TRBJ2-5 and V is TRBV7-3; D ambiguous. The J call may be incorrect, as the DNA end agrees better with TRBJ2-7. The V gene's germline CDR1 is SGHTA and CDR2 FQGTGA. This CDR3 is 13 amino acids long. CDR3 region: CASSQRQGYEQYF. CDR3 in DNA: TGTGCCAGCAGCCAACGACAAGGGTACGAGCAGTACTTC.

The rearrangement joins TRBV7-9 to TRBJ2-3; TRBD2 aligns across 9 bases. The CDR3 covers 15 residues. The ends lost 5 bases at V and 2 bases at J; junction bases unmatched: 5. Germline V gives CDR1 SEHNR, CDR2 FQNEAQ (reference sequence). This CDR3 is CASSDRGGVTDTQYF. In DNA form, the CDR3 reads TGTGCCAGCAGCGACCGCGGGGGGGTCACAGATACGCAGTATTTT.

V gene TRBV6-4 combines with J gene TRBJ1-2; D uncertain. The germline V gene encodes CDR1 MRHNA and CDR2 SNTAGT. This CDR3 spans 12 amino acids. Deletions cut 4 bases from V and 8 bases from J, with 11 bases between. CDR3 residues: CASSGGLGGYTF. The CDR3 DNA follows: TGTGCCAGCAGTGGCGGACTGGGGGGCTACACCTTC.

The chain has TRBV28 and TRBJ2-4, with TRBD1 matching 7 bases. Germline assignment: CDR1 MDHEN and CDR2 SYDVKM. V lost 5 bases and J lost 9; bases outside the gene matches: 10. CDR3 length: 14 residues. The CDR3 region is CASSTYRQGVIQYF. The CDR3, as DNA: TGTGCCAGCAGTACCTACCGACAGGGCGTCATTCAGTACTTC.

The chain uses TRBV6-1 and TRBJ2-4; D is ambiguous. The ends were cut back, 7 bases at V and 0 bases at J, with 10 bases in the middle. The germline CDR1 and CDR2 sequences are MNHNS and SASEGT. This CDR3 is 14 amino acids long. In nucleotides, the CDR3 is TGTGCCAGCACCTCATCTCTAGCCAAAAACATTCAGTACTTC. It is translated as CASTSSLAKNIQYF.

The rearrangement links TRBV6-1 to TRBJ1-6, with 9 bases aligning to TRBD1. CDR3 length equals 15 residues. The ends lost 2 bases at V and 6 bases at J; junction bases unmatched: 2. Germline CDR1 is MNHNS and CDR2 is SASEGT. This CDR3 reads CASSETGGVNSPLHF. CDR3 coding DNA: TGTGCCAGCAGTGAAACAGGGGGCGTTAATTCACCCCTCCACTTT.

CDR3 sequence (DNA): TGTGCCAGCAGTTTACGTGGGGCCAACGTCCTGACTTTC. This encodes CASSLRGANVLTF. The chain joins TRBV27 to TRBJ2-6; no firm D call. Per the germline V gene, CDR1 is MNHEY and CDR2 is SMNVEV (reference sequence). The V end was cut by 2 bases, the J end by 3 bases, with 2 bases between. The CDR3 runs to 13 residues.

The chain couples TRBV5-1 to TRBJ1-2, with a possible D match to TRBD1 (5 bases). Deletions cut 4 bases from V and 6 bases from J, with 16 bases between. This CDR3 is 14 amino acids long. Germline CDR1 is SGHRS and CDR2 is YFSETQ. The CDR3 nucleotides are TGCGCCAGCAGCGTGGCAGGGATTAAGAATGGCTACACCTTC. Its translation is CASSVAGIKNGYTF.

This clone turned up a few times. The chain is built from TRBV27 and TRBJ2-7, with TRBD1 identical over 7 bases. Germline lookup yields CDR1 MNHEY and CDR2 SMNVEV (reference sequence). V was pared by 6 bases and J by 6 bases, with 11 bases of the junction left unmatched. The CDR3 has 14 amino acids. CDR3 coding DNA: TGTGCCAGCAGCCCGGGACAGTTAGCCACCGAGCAGTACTTC. The encoded protein is CASSPGQLATEQYF.

The J gene is TRBJ2-7, the V gene TRBV15, with D perhaps being TRBD1 or TRBD2 (7 bases each). The CDR3 spans 12 residues. Trimming removed 5 bases from V and 5 bases from J, with 10 bases in between. Germline CDR1 and CDR2: LNHNV and YYDKDF (reference sequence). The CDR3 sequence: CATSQGGHEQYF. The CDR3 region has the DNA TGTGCCACCAGCCAGGGGGGGCACGAGCAGTACTTC.

The J gene is TRBJ2-1, the V gene TRBV19; the D gene is possibly TRBD2 (6 bases). CDR3 length: 15 residues. The germline V and J ends were trimmed by 4 bases and 4 bases, with 14 bases remaining between them. CDR1 is LNHDA and CDR2 is SQIVND in the germline V gene (reference sequence). The DNA for the CDR3 is TGTGCCAGTAGTAAGTCGGGGCGGGGATACAATGAGCAGTTCTTC. Protein sequence: CASSKSGRGYNEQFF.

This clone was detected a few times. The chain uses TRBV19 and TRBJ2-1, with 7 bases fitting TRBD2. The CDR3 loop spans 15 amino acids. J gave up 5 bases and V 6 bases, and 10 bases lay outside the gene matches. Germline CDR1 and CDR2: LNHDA and SQIVND (reference sequence). CDR3 region: CASRRRLAANNEQFF. DNA of the CDR3: TGTGCCAGTAGACGGCGGCTAGCGGCTAACAATGAGCAGTTCTTC. The full variable domain, with the rest looked up from reference TRBV19 and TRBJ2-1, is DGGITQSPKYLFRKEGQNVTLSCEQNLNHDAMYWYRQDPGQGLRLIYYSQIVNDFQKGDIAEGYSVSREKKESFPLTVTSAQKNPTAFYLCASRRRLAANNEQFFGPGTRLTVL.

This rearrangement joins TRBV28 to TRBJ1-6, with D unresolved. Germline values: CDR1 MDHEN, CDR2 SYDVKM. The CDR3 runs 17 residues. V was trimmed by 1 base and J by 0 bases, leaving 10 bases between them. CDR3 DNA: TGTGCCAGCAGTTTATTGCACTCAAGCTCCTATAATTCACCCCTCCACTTT. Protein sequence: CASSLLHSSSYNSPLHF. Combining the CDR3 with reference TRBV28 and TRBJ1-6 gives the whole variable domain DVKVTQSSRYLVKRTGEKVFLECVQDMDHENMFWYRQDPGLGLRLIYFSYDVKMKEKGDIPEGYSVSREKKERFSLILESASTNQTSMYLCASSLLHSSSYNSPLHFGNGTRLTVT.

This clone was seen only once. The chain recombines TRBV11-2 with TRBJ2-3; TRBD2 matches 15 bases. There are 15 residues in the CDR3. Germline lookup yields CDR1 SGHAT and CDR2 FQNNGV. The J segment lost 6 bases and the V segment lost 5 bases, leaving 3 bases of the junction unmatched. CDR3 protein: CASSPGTSGGDTQYF. As DNA, the CDR3 is TGTGCCAGCAGCCCGGGGACTAGCGGGGGGGATACGCAGTATTTT.